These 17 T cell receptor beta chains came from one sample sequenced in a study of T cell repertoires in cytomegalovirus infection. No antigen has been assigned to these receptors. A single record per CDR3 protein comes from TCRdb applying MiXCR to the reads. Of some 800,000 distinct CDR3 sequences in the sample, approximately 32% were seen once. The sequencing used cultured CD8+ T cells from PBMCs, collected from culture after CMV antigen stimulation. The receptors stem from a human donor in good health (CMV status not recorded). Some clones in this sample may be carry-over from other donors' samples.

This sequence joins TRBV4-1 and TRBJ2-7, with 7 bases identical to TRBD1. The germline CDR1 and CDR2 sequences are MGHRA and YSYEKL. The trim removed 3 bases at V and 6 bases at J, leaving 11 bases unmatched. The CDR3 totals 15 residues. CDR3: CASSHHPGGTGEQYF. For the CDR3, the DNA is TGCGCCAGCAGCCACCATCCAGGGGGAACGGGCGAGCAGTACTTC.

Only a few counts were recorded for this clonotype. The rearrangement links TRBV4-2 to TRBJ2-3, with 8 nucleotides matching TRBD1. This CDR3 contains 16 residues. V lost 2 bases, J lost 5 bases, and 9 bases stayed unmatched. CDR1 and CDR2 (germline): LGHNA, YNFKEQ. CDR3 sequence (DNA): TGTGCCAGCAGCCAACGGGAGACAGGGGCGGGAGATACGCAGTATTTT. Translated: CASSQRETGAGDTQYF.

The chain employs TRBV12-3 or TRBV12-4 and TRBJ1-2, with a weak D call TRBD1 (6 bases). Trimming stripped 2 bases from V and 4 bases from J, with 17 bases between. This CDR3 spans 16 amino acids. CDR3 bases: TGTGCCAGCAGTTTATCGCCAGGGGAAGGGGCCTATGGCTACACCTTC. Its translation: CASSLSPGEGAYGYTF.

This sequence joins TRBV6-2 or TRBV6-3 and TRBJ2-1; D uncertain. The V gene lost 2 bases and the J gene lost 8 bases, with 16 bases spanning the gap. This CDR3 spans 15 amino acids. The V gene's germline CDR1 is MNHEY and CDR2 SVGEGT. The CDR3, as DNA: TGTGCCAGCAGTTACCTGGACCCCCTCTGGGATGAGCAGTTCTTC. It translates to CASSYLDPLWDEQFF.

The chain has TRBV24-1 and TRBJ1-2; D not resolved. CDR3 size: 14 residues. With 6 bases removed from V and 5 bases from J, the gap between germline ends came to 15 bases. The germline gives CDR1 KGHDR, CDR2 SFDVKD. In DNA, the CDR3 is TGTGCCACCAGTCCCGCAGAGTTTTTATATGGCTACACCTTC. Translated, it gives CATSPAEFLYGYTF.

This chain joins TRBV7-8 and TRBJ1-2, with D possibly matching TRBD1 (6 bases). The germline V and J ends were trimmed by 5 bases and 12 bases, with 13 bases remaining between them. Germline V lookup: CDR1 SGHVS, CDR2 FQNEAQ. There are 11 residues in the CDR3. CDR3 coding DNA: TGTGCCAGCAGCCGACAGGAGCAGCACACCTTC. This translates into CASSRQEQHTF.

The CDR3: CASSLDPPGTGELFF. The CDR3 nucleotides are TGTGCCAGCAGCTTAGACCCCCCGGGGACCGGGGAGCTGTTTTTT. V is TRBV7-2 and J is TRBJ2-2, with a tentative D call TRBD2 (5 bases). This CDR3 spans 15 amino acids. CDR1 and CDR2 from the germline V gene are SGHTA and FQGNSA. Trimming took off 1 base at V and 5 bases at J, with 11 bases between the two ends. Filled out from reference TRBV7-2 and TRBJ2-2, the complete variable domain reads GAGVSQSPSNKVTEKGKDVELRCDPISGHTALYWYRQSLGQGLEFLIYFQGNSAPDKSGLPSDRFSAERTGGSVSTLTIQRTQQEDSAVYLCASSLDPPGTGELFFGEGSRLTVL.

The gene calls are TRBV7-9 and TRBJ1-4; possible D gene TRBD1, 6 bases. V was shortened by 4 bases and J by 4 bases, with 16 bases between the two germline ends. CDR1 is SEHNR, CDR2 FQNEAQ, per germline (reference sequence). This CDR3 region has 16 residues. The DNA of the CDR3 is TGTGCCAGCAGCTCCCCACAGGGCTTCCATAATGAAAAACTGTTTTTT. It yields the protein CASSSPQGFHNEKLFF.

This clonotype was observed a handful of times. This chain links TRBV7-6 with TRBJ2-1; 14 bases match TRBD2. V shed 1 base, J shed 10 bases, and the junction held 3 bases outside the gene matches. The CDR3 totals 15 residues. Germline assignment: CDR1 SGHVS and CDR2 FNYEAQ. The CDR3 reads CASSLEGLAGEEQFF. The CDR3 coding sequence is TGTGCCAGCAGCTTAGAGGGACTAGCGGGGGAAGAGCAGTTCTTC.

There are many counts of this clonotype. The CDR3 loop is CASSLALAGEYSYNEQFF. The CDR3 bases are TGTGCCAGCAGCTTAGCCCTAGCGGGGGAGTACTCCTACAATGAGCAGTTCTTC. J is TRBJ2-1 and V is TRBV7-8; 10 nucleotides agree with TRBD2. The CDR3 runs 18 residues. V was clipped by 0 bases and J by 0 bases; unmatched bases: 5. The germline V gene has CDR1 SGHVS and CDR2 FQNEAQ.

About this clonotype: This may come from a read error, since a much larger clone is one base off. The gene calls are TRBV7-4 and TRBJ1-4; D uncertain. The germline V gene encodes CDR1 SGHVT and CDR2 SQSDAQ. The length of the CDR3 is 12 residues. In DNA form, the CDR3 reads TGTGCCTGCAGCTTAGCTTCTGAAAAACTGTTTTTT. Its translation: CACSLASEKLFF.

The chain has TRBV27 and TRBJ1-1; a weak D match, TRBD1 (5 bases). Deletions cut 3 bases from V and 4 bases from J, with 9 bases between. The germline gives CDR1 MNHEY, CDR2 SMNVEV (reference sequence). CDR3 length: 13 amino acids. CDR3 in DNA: TGTGCCAGCAGTTTCAGGACAAGCACTGAAGCTTTCTTT. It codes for CASSFRTSTEAFF.

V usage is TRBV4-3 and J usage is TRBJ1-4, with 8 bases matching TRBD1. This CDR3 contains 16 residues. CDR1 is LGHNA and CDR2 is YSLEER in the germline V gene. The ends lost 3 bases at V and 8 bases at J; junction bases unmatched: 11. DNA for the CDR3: TGCGCCAGCAGCCACCTCCAGACAGGGGAGGAAGAAAAACTGTTTTTT. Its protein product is CASSHLQTGEEEKLFF.

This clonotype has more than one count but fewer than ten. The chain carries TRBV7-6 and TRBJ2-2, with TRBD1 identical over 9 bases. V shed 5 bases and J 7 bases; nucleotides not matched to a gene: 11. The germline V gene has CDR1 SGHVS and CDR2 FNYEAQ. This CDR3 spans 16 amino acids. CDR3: CASSPGQGKGYGELFF. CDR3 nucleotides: TGTGCCAGCAGCCCAGGACAGGGGAAGGGATACGGGGAGCTGTTTTTT.

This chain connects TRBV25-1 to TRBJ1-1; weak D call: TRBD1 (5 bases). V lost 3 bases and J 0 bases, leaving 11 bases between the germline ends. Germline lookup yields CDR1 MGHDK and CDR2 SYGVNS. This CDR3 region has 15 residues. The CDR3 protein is CASSEFGGLNTEAFF. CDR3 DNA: TGTGCCAGCAGTGAGTTCGGGGGTCTGAACACTGAAGCTTTCTTT.

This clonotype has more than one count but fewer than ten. Written as DNA, the CDR3 is TGTGCCAACACTGGACTAGCGGGGATCAACGAGCAGTACGTC. Translating it yields CANTGLAGINEQYV. The chain uses TRBV2 and TRBJ2-7; the match to TRBD2 covers 12 bases. With 10 bases clipped from V and 5 bases from J, the junction kept 9 bases outside the gene matches. Germline CDR1 is SNHLY and CDR2 is FYNNEI. This CDR3 comprises 14 residues.

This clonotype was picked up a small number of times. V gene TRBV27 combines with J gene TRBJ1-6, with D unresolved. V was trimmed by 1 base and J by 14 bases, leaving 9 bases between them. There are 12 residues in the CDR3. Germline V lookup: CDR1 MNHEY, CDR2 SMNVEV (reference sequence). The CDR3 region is CASSLFGRTLHF. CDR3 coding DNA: TGTGCCAGCAGTTTATTTGGGAGGACCCTCCACTTT.